The rows below give T cell receptor beta chains drawn from one sample of a study of shared clonotypes between healthy human individuals. Data came from immunoSEQ multiplex PCR; TCRdb stores just in-frame clones and leaves some out. The data contain around 700,000 clones, roughly nine tenths of them seen just once; the ten biggest clones take up about 24%. Input material: naive CD8+ T cells sorted from blood. These receptors were collected from a man in his thirties or forties in good health. Both conserved end residues are part of each CDR3. Only part of the rows carry a size: once, few, many, or a class if the clone is expanded.

j_gene	v_gene	abundance	CDR3aa
TRBJ1-2	TRBV29-1	-	CSVEGLNYGYTF
TRBJ2-3	TRBV10-3	once	CAISERGAGSTDTQYF
TRBJ2-7	TRBV28	-	CASRSRWDRSPYEQYF
TRBJ2-7	TRBV28	-	CASSLRDRVDEQYF
TRBJ1-1	TRBV9	-	CASSPSQGAGRTEAFF
TRBJ1-1	TRBV5-4	-	CASIGGWGRNTEAFF
TRBJ2-7	TRBV18	-	CASSPTTRAVKGEQYF
TRBJ2-1	TRBV5-1	-	CASTTGRTRNNEQFF
TRBJ1-5	TRBV6-1	-	CASRPDRVNYQPQHF
TRBJ2-5	TRBV28	-	CASSLGAGETQYF
TRBJ2-1	TRBV27	-	CASYRGGSNEQFF
TRBJ2-7	TRBV13	-	CASSRDGDYEQYF
TRBJ2-1	TRBV27	-	CASGGWGEQFF
TRBJ2-7	TRBV25-1	once	CASSGGTGTWYEQYF
TRBJ2-5	TRBV16	-	CASRRPGQGSTQYF
TRBJ2-7	TRBV27	-	CASRPGLAGGNEQYF
TRBJ2-7	TRBV18	-	CASSEPGTGGFYEQYF
TRBJ1-4	TRBV29-1	-	CSVEVRMSGGVKLFF
TRBJ2-5	TRBV6-1	-	CASSEANYGGAGQETQYF
TRBJ2-7	TRBV4-3	-	CASSQDRGLREQYF
TRBJ1-5	TRBV28	-	CASSSEDSFYSNQPQHF
TRBJ2-7	TRBV27	-	CASSSVFRLGWYEQYF
TRBJ2-3	TRBV28	-	CASSSLADSTDTQYF
TRBJ2-7	TRBV2	-	CASSEAPTASTTNEQYF
TRBJ2-3	TRBV7-8	-	CASSGRGYTDTQYF
TRBJ2-5	TRBV15	-	CATSRVREAGQETQYF
TRBJ2-1	TRBV5-6	-	CASSWPYRGDSYNEQFF
TRBJ1-1	TRBV6-5	-	CASGGPLGMNTEAFF
TRBJ2-1	TRBV5-1	-	CASSLALAGSYNEQFF